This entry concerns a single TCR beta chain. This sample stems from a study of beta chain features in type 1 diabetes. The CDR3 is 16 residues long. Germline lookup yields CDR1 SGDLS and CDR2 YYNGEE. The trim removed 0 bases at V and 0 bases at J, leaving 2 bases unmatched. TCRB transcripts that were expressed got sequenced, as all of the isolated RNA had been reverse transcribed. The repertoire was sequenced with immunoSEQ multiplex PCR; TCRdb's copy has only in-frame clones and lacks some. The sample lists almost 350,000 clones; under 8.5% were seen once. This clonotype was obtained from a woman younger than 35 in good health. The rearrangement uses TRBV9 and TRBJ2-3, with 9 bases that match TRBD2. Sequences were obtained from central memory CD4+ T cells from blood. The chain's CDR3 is CASSVGSGGSTDTQYF. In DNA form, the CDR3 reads TGTGCCAGCAGCGTAGGTAGCGGGGGAAGCACAGATACGCAGTATTTT.